This T cell receptor beta chain emerged from a study of T cell clonality in common variable immunodeficiency. This clone has only a few counts. The missing CDR3 end, 3 residues past where the read stops, is filled in from the germline J gene. Trimming removed 6 bases from V and 3 bases from J; junction bases left unmatched: 8. The CDR3 runs 15 residues. CDR1 LNHDA and CDR2 SQIVND come from the germline V gene (reference sequence). The method was immunoSEQ multiplex PCR; TCRdb's version includes in-frame clones alone and lacks a portion of them. The repertoire consists of tens of thousands of clones, none detected only once.

The specimen sequenced was peripheral blood mononuclear cells. This clonotype was obtained from a person between 18 and 75 years old in good health. V and J are TRBV19 and TRBJ1-5; TRBD1 agrees at 7 bases. Incomplete CDR3 DNA: TGTGCCAGTAGGGAAGGGGGCTCTGTCAATCAGCCC. It codes for CASREGGSVNQP. The complete CDR3 reads CASREGGSVNQPQHF.